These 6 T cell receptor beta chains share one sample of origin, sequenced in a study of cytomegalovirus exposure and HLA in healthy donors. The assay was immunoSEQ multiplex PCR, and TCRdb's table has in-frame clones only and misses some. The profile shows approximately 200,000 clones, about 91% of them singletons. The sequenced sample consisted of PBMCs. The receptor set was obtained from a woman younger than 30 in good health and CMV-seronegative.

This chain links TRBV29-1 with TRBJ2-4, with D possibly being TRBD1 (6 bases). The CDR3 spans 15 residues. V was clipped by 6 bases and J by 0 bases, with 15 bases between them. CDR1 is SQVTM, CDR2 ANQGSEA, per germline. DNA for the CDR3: TGCAGCGTAACACAGGGATCGTCAGCCAAAAACATTCAGTACTTC. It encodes CSVTQGSSAKNIQYF.

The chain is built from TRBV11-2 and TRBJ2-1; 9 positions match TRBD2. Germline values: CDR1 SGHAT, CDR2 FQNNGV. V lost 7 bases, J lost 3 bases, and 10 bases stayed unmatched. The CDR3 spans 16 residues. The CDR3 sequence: CASKALAGTNYNEQFF. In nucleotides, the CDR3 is TGTGCCAGCAAAGCGCTAGCGGGGACGAACTACAATGAGCAGTTCTTC. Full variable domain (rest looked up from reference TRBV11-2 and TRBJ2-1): EAGVAQSPRYKIIEKRQSVAFWCNPISGHATLYWYQQILGQGPKLLIQFQNNGVVDDSQLPKDRFSAERLKGVDSTLKIQPAKLEDSAVYLCASKALAGTNYNEQFFGPGTRLTVL.

CDR3 DNA sequence: TGTGCCAGCTCACCAGCAAGCAGGGGGCGGTATGAGCAGTTCTTC. Protein: CASSPASRGRYEQFF. This rearrangement joins TRBV18 to TRBJ2-1; 8 nucleotides align to TRBD1. The V segment lost 2 bases and the J segment 8 bases; nucleotides outside the gene matches: 8. There are 15 residues in the CDR3. The germline V gene has CDR1 KGHSH and CDR2 LQKENI.

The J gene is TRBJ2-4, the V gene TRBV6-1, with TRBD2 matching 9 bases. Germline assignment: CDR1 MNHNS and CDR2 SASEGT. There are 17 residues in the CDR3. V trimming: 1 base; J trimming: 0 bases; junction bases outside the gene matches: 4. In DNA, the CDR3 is TGTGCCAGCAGTGAAGGGGGACTAGCCCTAGCCAAAAACATTCAGTACTTC. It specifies CASSEGGLALAKNIQYF.

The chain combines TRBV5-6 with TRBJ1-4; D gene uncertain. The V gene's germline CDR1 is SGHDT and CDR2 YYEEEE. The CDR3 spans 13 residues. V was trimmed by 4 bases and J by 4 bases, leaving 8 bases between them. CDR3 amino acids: CASSPYGNEKLFF. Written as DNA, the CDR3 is TGTGCCAGCAGCCCCTACGGTAATGAAAAACTGTTTTTT.

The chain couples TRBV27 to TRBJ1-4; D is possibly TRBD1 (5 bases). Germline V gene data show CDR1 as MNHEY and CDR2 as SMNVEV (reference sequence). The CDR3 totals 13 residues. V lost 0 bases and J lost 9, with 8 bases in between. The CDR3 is CASSLSGAQKLFF. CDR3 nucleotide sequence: TGTGCCAGCAGTTTATCAGGGGCCCAAAAACTGTTTTTT.